The entry that follows covers one T cell receptor (beta chain) sequence. Its antigen remains unknown. This may be a read error, as it is one base from a much larger clone. The CDR3 totals 14 residues. CDR1 is SQVTM and CDR2 is ANQGSEA in the germline V gene. The trim removed 3 bases at V and 11 bases at J, leaving 11 bases unmatched. After template switching added a universal primer site, the resulting cDNA carried unique molecular identifiers. In TCRdb, the 5' RACE reads were re-called with MiXCR into one record per CDR3 protein. The table shows 1.5 million to 2 million distinct CDR3 sequences, with about 32% occurring only once. These data originate in a study of identical twins. Overall study findings and caveats: For cord blood, abundant beta clonotypes had fewer insertions, unlike memory repertoires, which showed none. Among out-of-frame alpha sequences shared by twins, low generation probability occurred in excess.

The sample was cord blood. The V and J genes are TRBV29-1 and TRBJ2-5, with TRBD1 matching over 11 bases. This sequence was found in a newborn girl in good health. The CDR3 protein is CSVEGTGGYNEQYF. As DNA, the CDR3 is TGCAGCGTTGAGGGGACAGGGGGTTACAATGAGCAGTACTTC.